The sample holds many counts of the clone carrying this TCR beta chain. Its antigen is as yet unknown. RNA transcripts served as the template for amplifying TCR beta CDR3 regions. HTBI primers drove first-round RT-PCR of the TCR CDR3. TCRdb re-derived calls from the multiplex PCR reads in MiXCR, one entry per CDR3 protein. The data contain roughly 570,000 distinct CDR3 sequences, 15% to 19% of them singletons. These data are taken from a study of T cells in Graves' hyperthyroidism and ophthalmopathy. Patients having uncontrolled infection, another autoimmune disease, pregnancy or lactation were not included. PBMCs were derived from roughly 10 ml fresh peripheral blood. Study-wide points: It was a median approximately six months before onset that the model predicted ophthalmopathy.

The sequenced sample consisted of blood. The TCR sequence derives from a woman in her thirties with Graves' hyperthyroidism.

Here the CDR3 reads CASSPRDRLNTEAFF. Written as DNA, the CDR3 is TGTGCCAGCAGTCCTAGGGACAGGCTGAACACTGAAGCTTTCTTT. This chain uses TRBV12-3 or TRBV12-4 with TRBJ1-1, with 8 bases fitting TRBD1. The CDR3 loop spans 15 amino acids. Trimming took 5 bases from V and 0 from J; bases not matched to a gene: 5.